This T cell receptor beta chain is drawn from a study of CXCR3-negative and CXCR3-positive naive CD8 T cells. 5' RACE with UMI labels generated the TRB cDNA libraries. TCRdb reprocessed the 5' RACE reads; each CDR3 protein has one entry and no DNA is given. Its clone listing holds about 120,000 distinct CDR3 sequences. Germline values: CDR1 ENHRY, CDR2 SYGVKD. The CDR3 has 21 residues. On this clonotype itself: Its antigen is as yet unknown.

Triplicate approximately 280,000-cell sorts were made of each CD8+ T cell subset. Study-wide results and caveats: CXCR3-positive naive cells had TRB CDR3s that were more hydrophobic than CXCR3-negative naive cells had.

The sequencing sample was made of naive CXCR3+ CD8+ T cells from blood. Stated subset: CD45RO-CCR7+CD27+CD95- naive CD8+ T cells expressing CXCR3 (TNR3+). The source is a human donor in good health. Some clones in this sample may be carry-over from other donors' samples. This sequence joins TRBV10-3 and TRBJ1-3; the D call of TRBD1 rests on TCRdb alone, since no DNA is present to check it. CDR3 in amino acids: CAISEGTGALRSWGSGNTIYF.